What follows are 17 T cell receptor beta chains derived from one specimen sequenced in a study of blood T cell repertoires in COVID-19. Here immunoSEQ multiplex PCR was the method, and the copy in TCRdb shows in-frame clones only, minus some. The table lists a few hundred thousand clones, about 89% of them singletons, with approximately 4.2% in the top ten. Material for sequencing was PBMCs or T cells enriched from blood (not recorded which). The receptor set was obtained from a woman aged 25 to 39 who had recovered from COVID-19.

This clone was detected many times. The chain recombines TRBV2 with TRBJ2-3; D is unclear. CDR3 length equals 11 residues. V lost 5 bases and J lost 6, with 6 bases in between. The germline V gene encodes CDR1 SNHLY and CDR2 FYNNEI. CDR3 in amino acids: CASSIRDTQYF. The CDR3 coding sequence is TGTGCCAGCAGTATCCGGGATACGCAGTATTTT.

The chain carries TRBV28 and TRBJ1-1; 8 bases map to TRBD1. CDR1 is MDHEN and CDR2 is SYDVKM in the germline V gene. The CDR3 contains 15 residues. Trimming took 8 bases from V and 2 from J; bases not matched to a gene: 10. The CDR3 is CASGLQGAINTEAFF. The CDR3 bases are TGTGCCAGCGGGCTTCAGGGGGCTATTAACACTGAAGCTTTCTTT.

The chain has TRBV9 and TRBJ2-3; D is possibly TRBD1 (6 bases). V was shortened by 2 bases and J by 6 bases, with 16 bases between the two germline ends. The CDR3 covers 15 residues. From germline, CDR1 is SGDLS and CDR2 YYNGEE. The CDR3 bases are TGTGCCAGCAGCGTGACAGGAGGACTGGGGGATACGCAGTATTTT. It translates to CASSVTGGLGDTQYF.

The chain recombines TRBV19 with TRBJ1-1; D perhaps matches TRBD1 (6 bases). This CDR3 contains 13 residues. The germline V and J ends were trimmed by 6 bases and 9 bases, with 17 bases remaining between them. Germline-derived CDR1 and CDR2 are LNHDA and SQIVND (reference sequence). The CDR3 DNA follows: TGTGCCAGTAGATCAAGGGGGGGAGGTAAAGCTTTCTTT. Translation: CASRSRGGGKAFF.

The V and J genes are TRBV10-3 and TRBJ2-2, with TRBD1 identical over 7 bases. The CDR3 loop spans 17 amino acids. Germline V gene sequence: CDR1 ENHRY, CDR2 SYGVKD. V was clipped by 0 bases and J by 2 bases; unmatched bases: 6. The CDR3 sequence is CAISESGAGGNTGELFF. For the CDR3, the DNA is TGTGCCATCAGTGAGTCAGGGGCAGGGGGTAACACCGGGGAGCTGTTTTTT.

CDR3 region: CASSYTGQETQYF. CDR3 DNA sequence: TGTGCCAGCAGTTACACAGGGCAAGAGACCCAGTACTTC. The rearrangement joins TRBV12-3 or TRBV12-4 to TRBJ2-5; TRBD1 might be the D (6 bases). The ends were cut back, 4 bases at V and 2 bases at J, with 8 bases in the middle. The CDR3 contains 13 residues.

The chain links TRBV24-1 to TRBJ1-4, with 7 bases identical to TRBD1. Germline V lookup: CDR1 KGHDR, CDR2 SFDVKD. V lost 6 bases, J lost 12 bases, and 9 bases stayed unmatched. The CDR3 totals 13 residues. The CDR3 DNA reads as TGTGCCACCAGTAGATCCGACAGGGAAGAACTGTTTTTT. It codes for CATSRSDREELFF.

This sequence joins TRBV14 and TRBJ2-1, with D tentatively TRBD2 (6 bases). Germline-derived CDR1 and CDR2 are SGHDN and FVKESK. The V gene lost 3 bases and the J gene lost 8 bases, with 17 bases spanning the gap. The CDR3 loop spans 15 amino acids. CDR3 sequence: CASSQAGTPSYEQFF. The CDR3 coding sequence is TGTGCCAGCAGCCAGGCCGGGACTCCCAGCTATGAGCAGTTCTTC.

This clone came up once. The chain combines TRBV6-2 or TRBV6-3 with TRBJ2-7; 14 bases are a match to TRBD2. CDR3 size: 16 residues. Germline V gene data show CDR1 as MNHEY and CDR2 as SVGEGT. With 4 bases clipped from V and 5 bases from J, the junction kept 7 bases outside the gene matches. The CDR3: CASSFSPGLAGDEQYF. DNA of the CDR3: TGTGCCAGCAGTTTTTCGCCGGGACTAGCGGGAGACGAGCAGTACTTC.

There are a few counts of this clone. DNA of the CDR3: TGTGCCAGCAGCTCCACAGGGACCTATGGCTACACCTTC. Translation: CASSSTGTYGYTF. The rearrangement uses TRBV11-2 and TRBJ1-2, with D perhaps TRBD1 (6 bases). Germline V gene data show CDR1 as SGHAT and CDR2 as FQNNGV. CDR3 length equals 13 residues. Trimming pared 4 bases from V and 4 bases from J, leaving 10 bases between.

The V call is TRBV19, the J call TRBJ2-2; 7 positions agree with TRBD1. The CDR3 extends over 17 amino acids. V lost 0 bases and J lost 1; bases outside the gene matches: 5. CDR1 is LNHDA, CDR2 SQIVND, per germline (reference sequence). CDR3 sequence: CASSIDRNRGNTGELFF. The CDR3 bases are TGTGCCAGTAGTATAGATCGGAACAGGGGGAACACCGGGGAGCTGTTTTTT.

The J gene is TRBJ2-7, the V gene TRBV3-1 (or the pseudogene TRBV3-2); 10 bases match TRBD2. The CDR3 length is 18 residues. CDR1 and CDR2 from the germline V gene are LGHDT and YNNKEL (reference sequence). The V segment lost 3 bases and the J segment 4 bases; nucleotides outside the gene matches: 15. Here the CDR3 reads CASSHYRTSGKPFYEQYF. The CDR3 region has the DNA TGTGCCAGCAGCCACTATCGAACTAGCGGGAAGCCTTTTTACGAGCAGTACTTC.

This sequence joins TRBV28 and TRBJ1-1; perhaps TRBD1 as D (6 bases). This CDR3 has 12 amino acids. Germline lookup yields CDR1 MDHEN and CDR2 SYDVKM. V was trimmed by 8 bases and J by 6 bases, leaving 13 bases between them. CDR3 sequence: CASRRGGAEAFF. The CDR3 coding sequence is TGTGCCAGCCGCAGGGGTGGGGCTGAAGCTTTCTTT.

The chain employs TRBV5-4 and TRBJ2-3; D is perhaps TRBD1 (6 bases). V lost 2 bases and J lost 0, with 16 bases in between. The CDR3 has 17 amino acids. The V gene's germline CDR1 is SGHNT and CDR2 YYREEE (reference sequence). This chain's CDR3 is CASSLFLVGTSTDTQYF. DNA of the CDR3: TGTGCCAGCAGCTTATTCCTGGTCGGGACAAGCACAGATACGCAGTATTTT.

The V and J genes are TRBV19 and TRBJ1-6; D remains unclear. CDR1 is LNHDA, CDR2 SQIVND, per germline (reference sequence). This CDR3 comprises 14 residues. V was trimmed by 3 bases and J by 8 bases, leaving 11 bases between them. In DNA, the CDR3 is TGTGCCAGTAGTATTTCCCCGGGGTATTCACCCCTCCACTTT. It encodes CASSISPGYSPLHF.

The chain combines TRBV29-1 with TRBJ1-3; D unclear. CDR1 is SQVTM, CDR2 ANQGSEA, per germline. CDR3 length equals 14 residues. V was pared by 6 bases and J by 2 bases, with 14 bases between. CDR3 amino acids: CSVRSPRTGNTIYF. The CDR3, as DNA: TGCAGCGTCCGAAGTCCCAGAACTGGAAACACCATATATTTT.

This chain joins TRBV7-2 and TRBJ1-4, with 7 positions matching TRBD1. The CDR3 spans 13 residues. Germline V gene lookup returns CDR1 SGHTA and CDR2 FQGNSA. V shed 8 bases and J 3 bases; nucleotides not matched to a gene: 3. This CDR3 is CASRTGANEKLFF. CDR3 coding DNA: TGTGCCAGCCGAACAGGGGCTAATGAAAAACTGTTTTTT.